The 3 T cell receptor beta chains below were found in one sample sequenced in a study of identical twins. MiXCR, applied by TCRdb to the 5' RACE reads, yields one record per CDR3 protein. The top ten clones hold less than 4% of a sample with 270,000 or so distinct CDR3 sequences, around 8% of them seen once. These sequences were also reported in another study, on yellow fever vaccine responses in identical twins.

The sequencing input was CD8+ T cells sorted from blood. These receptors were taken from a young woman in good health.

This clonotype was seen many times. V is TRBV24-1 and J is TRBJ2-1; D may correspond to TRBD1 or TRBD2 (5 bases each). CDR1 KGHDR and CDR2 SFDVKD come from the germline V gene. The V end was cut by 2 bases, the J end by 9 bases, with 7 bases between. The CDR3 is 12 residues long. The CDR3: CATSDWDGEQFF. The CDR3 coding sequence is TGTGCCACCAGTGATTGGGACGGTGAGCAGTTCTTC.

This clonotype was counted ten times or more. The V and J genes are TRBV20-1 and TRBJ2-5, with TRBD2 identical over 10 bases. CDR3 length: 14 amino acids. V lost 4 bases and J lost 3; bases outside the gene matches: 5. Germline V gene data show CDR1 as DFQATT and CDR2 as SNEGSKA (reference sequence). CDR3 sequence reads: CSAKSGTSEETQYF. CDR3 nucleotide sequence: TGCAGTGCTAAATCCGGGACTAGCGAAGAGACCCAGTACTTC.

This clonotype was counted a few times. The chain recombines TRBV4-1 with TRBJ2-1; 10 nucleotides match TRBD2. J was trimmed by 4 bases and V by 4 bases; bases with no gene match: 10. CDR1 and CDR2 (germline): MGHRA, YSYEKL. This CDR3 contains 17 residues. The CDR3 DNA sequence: TGCGCCAGCAGCCGCCATAGCGGGGGGCTACAGTACAATGAGCAGTTCTTC. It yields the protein CASSRHSGGLQYNEQFF.